The source of this T cell receptor (beta chain) is a study of shared clonotypes between healthy human individuals. Division of CD4+ cells produced a CD45RA+ naive subset and a CD45RA-negative memory subset. Overall study results and limits: Generation probabilities of non-shared clonotypes were lower (relative to those shared by all four donors).

Worth noting for this clone: Its target is not known.

Libraries were prepared by immunoSEQ multiplex PCR; TCRdb keeps only in-frame clonotypes and omits some of them. The sample consists of approximately 720,000 clones, 60% to 80% of them appearing once. This receptor was taken from a woman in her twenties or thirties in good health. The material sequenced was memory CD4+ T cells sorted from blood. Noted subset: CD45RA-negative fraction.

In nucleotides, the CDR3 is TGTGCCAGCAGCCCCATCGTGAGGGGAATCGGGGAGCTGTTTTTT. Translated, it gives CASSPIVRGIGELFF. The chain links TRBV27 to TRBJ2-2, with D perhaps being TRBD1 or TRBD2 (5 bases each). The CDR3 has 15 amino acids. Deletions cut 6 bases from V and 7 bases from J, with 18 bases between. The germline V gene has CDR1 MNHEY and CDR2 SMNVEV (reference sequence).